This TCR beta chain was obtained from a study of blood T cell repertoires in COVID-19. V was pared by 4 bases and J by 6 bases, with 13 bases between. Germline assignment: CDR1 SGHKS and CDR2 YYEKEE (reference sequence). The CDR3 contains 13 residues. Sequencing used immunoSEQ multiplex PCR; TCRdb keeps in-frame clones, though not all of them. The table shows about 380,000 clones, with about 88% occurring only once. The sequence was collected from a woman aged 18-29 years who had recovered from COVID-19. The sample was PBMCs or T cells enriched from blood (not recorded which). The chain couples TRBV5-5 to TRBJ1-1; D is undetermined. The CDR3 region is CASSINGRAEAFF. The CDR3 nucleotides read TGTGCCAGCAGCATTAATGGGAGGGCTGAAGCTTTCTTT.